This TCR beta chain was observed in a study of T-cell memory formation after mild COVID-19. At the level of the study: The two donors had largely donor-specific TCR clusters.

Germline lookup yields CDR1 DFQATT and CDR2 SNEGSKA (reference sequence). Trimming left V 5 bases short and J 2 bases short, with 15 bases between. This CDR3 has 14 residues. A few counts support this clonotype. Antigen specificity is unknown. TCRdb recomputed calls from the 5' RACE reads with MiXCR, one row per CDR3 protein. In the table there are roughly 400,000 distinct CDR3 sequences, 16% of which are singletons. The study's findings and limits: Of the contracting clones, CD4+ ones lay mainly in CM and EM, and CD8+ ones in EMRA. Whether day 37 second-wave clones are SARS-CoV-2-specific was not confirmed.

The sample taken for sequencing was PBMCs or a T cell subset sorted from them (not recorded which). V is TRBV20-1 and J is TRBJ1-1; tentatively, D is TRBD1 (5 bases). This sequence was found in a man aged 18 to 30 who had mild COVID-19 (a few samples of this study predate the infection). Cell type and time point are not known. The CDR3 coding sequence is TGCAGTGCTCAGAAGGACACCGTAAACACTGAAGCTTTCTTT. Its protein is CSAQKDTVNTEAFF.